This T cell receptor (beta chain) was recovered during a study of response to subunit inactivated influenza vaccine. Study-wide results and caveats: The authors proposed limited new T cell recruitment per seasonal influenza vaccination.

The CDR3 covers 15 residues. CDR1 and CDR2 (germline): MGHRA, YSYEKL. Trimming at V came to 4 bases and at J to 3 bases, leaving 6 bases not matched to a gene. From the RT-PCR reads, TCRdb called clonotypes with MiXCR, one entry per CDR3 protein. The sample shows 530,000 or so distinct CDR3 sequences, 11% to 15% of them seen only once. With respect to this clonotype: Its antigen remains unidentified.

Sequenced here: PBMCs from blood, sampled roughly 12 days after vaccination. The receptor was isolated from a man aged 50 to 60 who received an inactivated influenza vaccine. The chain carries TRBV4-1 and TRBJ2-1, with TRBD1 identical over 7 bases. CDR3 in DNA: TGCGCCAGCAGCCTTCCGGGACAGAACTACAATGAGCAGTTCTTC. It specifies CASSLPGQNYNEQFF.